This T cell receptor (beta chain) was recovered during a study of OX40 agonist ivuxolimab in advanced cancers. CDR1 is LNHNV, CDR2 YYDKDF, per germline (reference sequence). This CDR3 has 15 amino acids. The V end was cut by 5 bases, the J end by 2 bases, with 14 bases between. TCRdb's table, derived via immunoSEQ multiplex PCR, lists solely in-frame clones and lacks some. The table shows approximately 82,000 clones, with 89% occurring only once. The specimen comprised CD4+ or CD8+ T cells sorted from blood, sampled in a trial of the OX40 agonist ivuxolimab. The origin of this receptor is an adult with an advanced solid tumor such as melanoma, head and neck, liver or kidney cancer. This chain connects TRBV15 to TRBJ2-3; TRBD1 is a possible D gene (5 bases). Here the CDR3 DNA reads TGTGCCACCAGCGATATACAGGAATTCACAGATACGCAGTATTTT. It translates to CATSDIQEFTDTQYF.